This TCR beta chain was sequenced in a study of identical twins. Whole-study results and caveats: Donors were not followed over many years; analysis was cross-sectional. Excess twin sharing in beta out-of-frame sequences was weaker. Fewer insertions were carried by abundant cord blood beta clonotypes, but none was seen in memory repertoires.

The CDR3 runs to 12 residues. V shed 3 bases and J shed 2 bases, with 4 bases lying between them. The germline V gene encodes CDR1 ENHRY and CDR2 SYGVKD. Unique molecular identifiers were in the cDNA, with template-switch universal primer binding. From the 5' RACE reads, TCRdb called clonotypes with MiXCR, one entry per CDR3 protein. The table includes 500,000 to 650,000 distinct CDR3 sequences, roughly 7.1% detected once. Regarding this clonotype: Its antigen is still unknown.

The same sample was also used in a study of yellow fever vaccine responses in identical twins.

The sequenced material came from PBMCs. This TCR derives from a woman under 30 in good health. The chain links TRBV10-3 to TRBJ2-5; no clear D gene. The CDR3: CAISDWQETQYF. In DNA, the CDR3 is TGTGCCATCAGTGATTGGCAAGAGACCCAGTACTTC.